The T cell receptor beta chain described here comes from a study of shared clonotypes between healthy human individuals. General study findings and limits: Between a handful of donors, naive CD4 clonotypes were shared at a level of roughly 5.5%.

Germline V gene data show CDR1 as KGHSH and CDR2 as LQKENI. The germline V and J ends were trimmed by 0 bases and 2 bases, with 17 bases remaining between them. The CDR3 length is 17 residues. Worth noting for this clone: Its antigen is unknown.

Assay: immunoSEQ multiplex PCR; the TCRdb copy retains only in-frame clones and omits some. The profile shows approximately 2.4 million clones, almost 96% of them singletons. The chain carries TRBV18 and TRBJ2-7; D is unresolved. Sequenced sample: naive CD4+ T cells sorted from blood. The subset here: CD45RA+ positively selected. The receptor was isolated from a man aged 18 to 30 in good health. The CDR3 reads CASSPPVSAQSAYEQYF. DNA for the CDR3: TGTGCCAGCTCACCACCCGTTTCGGCACAGTCCGCCTACGAGCAGTACTTC.